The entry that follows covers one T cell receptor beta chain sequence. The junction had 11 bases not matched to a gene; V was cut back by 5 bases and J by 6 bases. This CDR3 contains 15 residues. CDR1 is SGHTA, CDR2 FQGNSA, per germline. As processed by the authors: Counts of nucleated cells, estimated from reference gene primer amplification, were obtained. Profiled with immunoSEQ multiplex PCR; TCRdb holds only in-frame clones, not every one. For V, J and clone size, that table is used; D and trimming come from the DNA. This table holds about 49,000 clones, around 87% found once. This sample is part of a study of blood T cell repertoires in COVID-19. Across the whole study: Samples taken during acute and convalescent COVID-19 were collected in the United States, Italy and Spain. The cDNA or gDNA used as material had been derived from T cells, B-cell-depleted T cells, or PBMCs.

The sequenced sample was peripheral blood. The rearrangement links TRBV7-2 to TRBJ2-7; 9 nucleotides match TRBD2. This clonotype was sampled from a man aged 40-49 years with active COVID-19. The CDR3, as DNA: TGTGCCAGCAGCCTCGGGACTAGCAATTTTGGCGAGCAGTACTTC. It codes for CASSLGTSNFGEQYF.